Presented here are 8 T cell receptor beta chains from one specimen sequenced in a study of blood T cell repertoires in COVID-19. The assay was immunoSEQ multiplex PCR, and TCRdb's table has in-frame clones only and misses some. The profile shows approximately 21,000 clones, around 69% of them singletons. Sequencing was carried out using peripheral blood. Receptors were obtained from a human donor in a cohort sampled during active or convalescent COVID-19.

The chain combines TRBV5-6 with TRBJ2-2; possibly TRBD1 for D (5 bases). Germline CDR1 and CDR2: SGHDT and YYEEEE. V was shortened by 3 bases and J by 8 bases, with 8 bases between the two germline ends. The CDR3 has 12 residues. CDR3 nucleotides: TGTGCCAGCAGCTGGGGCAGGGGGGAGCTGTTTTTT. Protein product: CASSWGRGELFF.

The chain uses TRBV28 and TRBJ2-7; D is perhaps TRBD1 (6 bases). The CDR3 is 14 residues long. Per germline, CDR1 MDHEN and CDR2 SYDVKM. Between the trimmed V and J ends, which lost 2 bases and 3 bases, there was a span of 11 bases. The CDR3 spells CASSLGGSFYEQYF. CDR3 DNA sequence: TGTGCCAGCAGTTTAGGGGGCTCTTTCTACGAGCAGTACTTC.

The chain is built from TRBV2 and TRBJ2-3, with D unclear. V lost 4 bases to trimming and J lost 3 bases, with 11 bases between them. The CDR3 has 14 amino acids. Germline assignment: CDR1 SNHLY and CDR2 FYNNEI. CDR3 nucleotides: TGTGCCAGCAGTGGCCTGCCCGGGACAGATACGCAGTATTTT. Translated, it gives CASSGLPGTDTQYF. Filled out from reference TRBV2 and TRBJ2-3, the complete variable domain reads EPEVTQTPSHQVTQMGQEVILRCVPISNHLYFYWYRQILGQKVEFLVSFYNNEISEKSEIFDDQFSVERPDGSNFTLKIRSTKLEDSAMYFCASSGLPGTDTQYFGPGTRLTVL.

The CDR3 protein is CAISGAVRQFF. The CDR3, as DNA: TGTGCCATCAGTGGAGCGGTTCGGCAGTTCTTC. This rearrangement joins TRBV10-3 to TRBJ2-1; D is possibly TRBD2 (5 bases). CDR3 length equals 11 residues. The V end lost 4 bases, the J end lost 12 bases, and 10 bases lay between the germline ends. From germline, CDR1 is ENHRY and CDR2 SYGVKD.

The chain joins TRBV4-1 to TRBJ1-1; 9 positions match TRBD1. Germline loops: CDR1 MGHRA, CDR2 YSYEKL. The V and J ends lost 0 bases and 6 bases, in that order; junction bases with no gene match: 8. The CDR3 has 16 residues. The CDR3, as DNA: TGCGCCAGCAGCCAAGACACCGGGACAGGGTCTCCTGAAGCTTTCTTT. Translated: CASSQDTGTGSPEAFF.

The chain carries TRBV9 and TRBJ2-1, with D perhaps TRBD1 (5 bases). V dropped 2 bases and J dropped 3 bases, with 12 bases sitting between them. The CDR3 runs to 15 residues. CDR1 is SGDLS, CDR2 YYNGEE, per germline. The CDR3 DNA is TGTGCCAGCAGCGTTTTACAGGTGCACTACAATGAGCAGTTCTTC. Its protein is CASSVLQVHYNEQFF. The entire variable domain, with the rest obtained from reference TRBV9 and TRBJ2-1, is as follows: DSGVTQTPKHLITATGQRVTLRCSPRSGDLSVYWYQQSLDQGLQFLIQYYNGEERAKGNILERFSAQQFPDLHSELNLSSLELGDSALYFCASSVLQVHYNEQFFGPGTRLTVL.

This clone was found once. DNA of the CDR3: TGCGCCAGCAGCTCGACCCCGACAGGACGCCGGGACGAGCAGTACTTC. Encoded protein: CASSSTPTGRRDEQYF. The rearrangement joins TRBV5-1 to TRBJ2-7; D may be TRBD1 (6 bases). The V end lost 3 bases, the J end lost 5 bases, and 21 bases lay between the germline ends. CDR3 length equals 16 residues. In germline, CDR1 is SGHRS, CDR2 YFSETQ.

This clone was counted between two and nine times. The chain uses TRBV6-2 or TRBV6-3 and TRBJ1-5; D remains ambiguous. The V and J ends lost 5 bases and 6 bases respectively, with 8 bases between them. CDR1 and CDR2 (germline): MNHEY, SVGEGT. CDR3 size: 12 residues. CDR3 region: CASSPGGQPQHF. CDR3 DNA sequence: TGTGCCAGCAGTCCCGGTGGTCAGCCCCAGCATTTT.